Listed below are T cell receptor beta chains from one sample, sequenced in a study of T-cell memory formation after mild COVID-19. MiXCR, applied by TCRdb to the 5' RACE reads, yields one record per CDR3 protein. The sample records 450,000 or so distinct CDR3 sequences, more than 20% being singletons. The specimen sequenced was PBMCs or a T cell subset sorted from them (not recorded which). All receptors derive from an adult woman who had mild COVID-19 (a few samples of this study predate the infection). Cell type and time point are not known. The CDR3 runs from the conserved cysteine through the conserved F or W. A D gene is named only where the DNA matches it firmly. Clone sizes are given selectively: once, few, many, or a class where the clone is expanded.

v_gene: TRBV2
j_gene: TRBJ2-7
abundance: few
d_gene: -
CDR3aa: CASSEQVFGEQYF
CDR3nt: TGTGCCAGCAGTGAACAGGTCTTTGGGGAGCAGTACTTC

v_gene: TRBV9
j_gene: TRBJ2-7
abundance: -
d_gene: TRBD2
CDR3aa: CASSGTSGRFGNEQYF
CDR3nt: TGTGCCAGCAGCGGAACTAGCGGGAGATTCGGGAACGAGCAGTACTTC

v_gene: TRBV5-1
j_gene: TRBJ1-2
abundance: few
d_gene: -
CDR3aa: CASSLGSGPRYGYTF
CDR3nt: TGCGCCAGCAGCTTGGGATCTGGGCCACGCTATGGCTACACCTTC

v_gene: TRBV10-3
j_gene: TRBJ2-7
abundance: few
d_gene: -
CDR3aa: CAIRDGHLTGF
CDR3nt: TGTGCCATCAGGGACGGACACCTGACAGGTTTC

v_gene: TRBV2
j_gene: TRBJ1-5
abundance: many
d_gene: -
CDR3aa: CASSIGGNQPQHF
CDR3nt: TGTGCCAGCAGTATCGGGGGGAATCAGCCCCAGCATTTT

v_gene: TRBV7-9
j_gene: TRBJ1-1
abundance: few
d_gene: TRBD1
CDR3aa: CASSTATGLSEAFF
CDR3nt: TGTGCCAGCAGCACCGCGACAGGGCTCTCTGAAGCTTTCTTT

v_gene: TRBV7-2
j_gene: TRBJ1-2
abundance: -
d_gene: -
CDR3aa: CASSSSTNLRSNYGYTF
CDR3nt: TGTGCCAGCAGCTCCTCGACCAACCTGCGGTCCAACTATGGCTACACCTTC

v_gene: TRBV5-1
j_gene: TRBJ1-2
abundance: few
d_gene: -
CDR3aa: CASSLGGQRSYTF
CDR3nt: TGCGCCAGCAGCTTGGGAGGACAGCGAAGCTACACCTTC

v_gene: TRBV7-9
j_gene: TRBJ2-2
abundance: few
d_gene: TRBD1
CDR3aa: CASSPRDSGSGELFF
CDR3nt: TGTGCCAGCAGTCCCCGGGACAGCGGATCCGGGGAGCTGTTTTTT

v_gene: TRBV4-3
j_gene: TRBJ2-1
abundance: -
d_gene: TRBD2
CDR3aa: CASSQGGAGGLYNEQFF
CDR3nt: TGCGCCAGCAGCCAAGGAGGAGCGGGAGGGCTCTACAATGAGCAGTTCTTC

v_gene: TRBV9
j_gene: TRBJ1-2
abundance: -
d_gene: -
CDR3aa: CASSVGGSYGYTF
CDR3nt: TGTGCCAGCAGCGTAGGGGGGTCCTATGGCTACACCTTC